The 32 T cell receptor beta chains given below trace back to one sample, sequenced in a study of breast tumors, draining lymph nodes, adjacent tissues (dated by TCRdb to 2016 to 2018). The method behind the library was multiplex PCR. TCRdb shows the sequencer as Illumina HiSeq 2000. TCRdb cleaned the public reads at Q25 with fastp, built clones with MiXCR and kept in-frame beta chains. CDR3 protein sequences are deduplicated, and each keeps its most common genes and DNA. The sample data list about 230,000 distinct CDR3 sequences, and approximately 30% of these were observed just once. 1.1% to 1.5% of the sample comes from the top ten. The axillary draining lymph nodes of breast cancer patients were the source of the lymph node samples. The sample comprised axillary lymph node tissue. These receptors all stem from a female donor with breast cancer. Some clones in this sample may be carry-over from other donors' samples.

This clonotype was counted ten times or more. The chain recombines TRBV7-6 with TRBJ2-3; TRBD1 might be the D (6 bases). Trimming pared 1 base from V and 4 bases from J, leaving 12 bases between. Germline CDR1 reads SGHVS; CDR2 reads FNYEAQ. The CDR3 extends over 15 amino acids. The CDR3 sequence: CASSLVQQGSDTQYF. For the CDR3, the DNA is TGTGCCAGCAGCTTAGTTCAACAGGGTTCAGATACGCAGTATTTT.

Points on this clonotype: It may be a read error: a sequence one base away is much more abundant. V gene TRBV20-1 combines with J gene TRBJ2-1; 11 bases fit TRBD2. Germline CDR1 is DFQATT and CDR2 is SNEGSKA (reference sequence). J was trimmed by 8 bases and V by 0 bases; bases with no gene match: 9. The CDR3 length is 16 residues. CDR3 nucleotide sequence: TGCAGTGCTAGAGACCCACTAGCGGGAGCTATCGATGAGCAGTTCTTC. Translating gives CSARDPLAGAIDEQFF.

This clonotype was recorded many times. At one end, the junction sequence differs from germline, possibly due to a read error. The V and J genes are TRBV6-1 and TRBJ1-2, with D perhaps matching TRBD1 (5 bases). This CDR3 has 15 amino acids. Looked up from germline, CDR1 is MNHNS and CDR2 is SASEGT. The CDR3 protein is CASNESLGTSYGYTF. DNA of the CDR3: TGTGCCAGCAATGAAAGTCTGGGGACTAGCTATGGCTACACCTTC.

Many counts were recorded for this clonotype. The chain combines TRBV24-1 with TRBJ2-3; D not certain. V lost 1 base and J 8 bases, leaving 6 bases between the germline ends. Germline V gene lookup returns CDR1 KGHDR and CDR2 SFDVKD. The CDR3 has 12 residues. CDR3 amino acids: CATSDFVGTQYF. The CDR3, as DNA: TGTGCCACCAGTGATTTTGTGGGTACGCAGTATTTT.

This clonotype showed up many times. The rearrangement joins TRBV5-1 to TRBJ2-7; a possible D gene is TRBD2 (6 bases). Germline-derived CDR1 and CDR2 are SGHRS and YFSETQ. The CDR3 sequence is 13 residues long. V lost 4 bases, J lost 3 bases, and 11 bases lay in between. Here the CDR3 reads CASSILGLYEQYF. In nucleotides, the CDR3 is TGCGCCAGCAGCATCCTGGGACTCTACGAGCAGTACTTC.

V is TRBV5-1 and J is TRBJ2-6, with TRBD1 matching 12 bases. Unmatched junction bases numbered 7, after V lost 2 bases and J lost 4 bases. The CDR3 spans 18 residues. Germline values: CDR1 SGHRS, CDR2 YFSETQ. This chain's CDR3 is CASSFRGQGATGANVLTF. The CDR3 nucleotides are TGCGCCAGCAGCTTCCGGGGACAGGGGGCAACCGGGGCCAACGTCCTGACTTTC.

In this sample, this clonotype turned up many times. The chain joins TRBV20-1 to TRBJ2-1; TRBD2 agrees at 9 bases. Germline V lookup: CDR1 DFQATT, CDR2 SNEGSKA (reference sequence). Trimming cost V 3 bases and J 8 bases; bases outside gene matches: 14. CDR3 length: 16 amino acids. The CDR3 sequence: CSARGLAGMSVHEQFF. The CDR3 nucleotides read TGCAGTGCTAGGGGGCTAGCGGGGATGAGCGTCCATGAGCAGTTCTTC.

In its sample, this clonotype was seen many times. In DNA, the CDR3 is TGCGCCATAAGGGAGACCCGGGGCACCGGGGAGCTGTTTTTT. Translation: CAIRETRGTGELFF. The J gene is TRBJ2-2, the V gene TRBV5-1; TRBD2 might be the D (5 bases). V lost 9 bases to trimming and J lost 4 bases, with 16 bases between them. This CDR3 is built from 14 residues. CDR1 is SGHRS and CDR2 is YFSETQ in the germline V gene.

This clonotype was seen ten or more times. The chain links TRBV30 to TRBJ2-7, with 13 nucleotides matching TRBD2. CDR1 is GTSNPN and CDR2 is SVGIG in the germline V gene (reference sequence). CDR3 length: 13 residues. The junction had 5 bases not matched to a gene; V was cut back by 5 bases and J by 7 bases. The CDR3: CAWGLAGVYEQYF. Written as DNA, the CDR3 is TGTGCCTGGGGACTAGCGGGAGTGTATGAGCAGTACTTC.

This clonotype was counted at least ten times. One end of the junction fails to match germline, which may point to a read error. The chain couples TRBV20-1 to TRBJ2-5, with D maybe TRBD2 (5 bases). Germline values: CDR1 DFQATT, CDR2 SNEGSKA (reference sequence). The length of the CDR3 is 11 residues. Here the CDR3 reads CSGVLSETQSF. DNA of the CDR3: TGCAGCGGGGTGTTATCGGAGACCCAGTCCTTC.

At least ten counts were recorded for this clonotype. As DNA, the CDR3 is TGTGCCATCAGTGTAGTAGCGGGAGTTAGAAACGAGCAGTACTTC. This translates into CAISVVAGVRNEQYF. J is TRBJ2-7 and V is TRBV10-3; the match to TRBD2 covers 9 bases. The CDR3 loop spans 15 amino acids. Germline trimming cut 4 bases from V and 5 bases from J; bases unmatched to any gene: 9. Per germline, CDR1 ENHRY and CDR2 SYGVKD.

This chain uses TRBV29-1 with TRBJ1-2, with D unclear. Trimming took off 8 bases at V and 2 bases at J, with 18 bases between the two ends. The length of the CDR3 is 14 residues. Germline assignment: CDR1 SQVTM and CDR2 ANQGSEA. For the CDR3, the DNA is TGCAGCTTGGGGTTAATGGAACAGAACTATGGCTACACCTTC. Translated: CSLGLMEQNYGYTF.

The J gene is TRBJ2-3, the V gene TRBV20-1, with 7 bases identical to TRBD1. Germline CDR1 DFQATT, CDR2 SNEGSKA (reference sequence). CDR3 length equals 14 residues. Trimming at V came to 3 bases and at J to 11 bases, leaving 14 bases not matched to a gene. The CDR3 bases are TGCAGTGCTAGCCCTCGACAGGGTAGAAATGAGCAGTATTTT. This encodes CSASPRQGRNEQYF.

A remark on this clonotype: An end of the junction differs from the germline gene, which may be a read error. The V and J genes are TRBV19 and TRBJ1-5; maybe TRBD1 (5 bases). Germline-derived CDR1 and CDR2 are LNHDA and SQIVND (reference sequence). The CDR3 length is 15 residues. CDR3: CAGSTSEGSNQPQHF. The DNA of the CDR3 is TGTGCCGGTAGTACTTCTGAGGGGAGCAATCAGCCCCAGCATTTT. The full variable domain, in which reference TRBV19 and TRBJ1-5 provide the parts outside the CDR3, is DGGITQSPKYLFRKEGQNVTLSCEQNLNHDAMYWYRQDPGQGLRLIYYSQIVNDFQKGDIAEGYSVSREKKESFPLTVTSAQKNPTAFYLCAGSTSEGSNQPQHFGDGTRLSIL.

A word on this clonotype: A much larger clonotype is one base distant, so this may be a read error. This CDR3 is missing its conserved last phenylalanine or tryptophan, likely due to a read error. The chain uses TRBV20-1 and TRBJ2-1; D remains ambiguous. Trimming stripped 4 bases from V and 5 bases from J, with 3 bases between. Per germline, CDR1 DFQATT and CDR2 SNEGSKA (reference sequence). This CDR3 has 10 residues. The CDR3 is CSAKNNEQFS. In DNA form, the CDR3 reads TGCAGTGCTAAAAACAATGAGCAGTTCTCC.

This rearrangement joins TRBV29-1 to TRBJ2-2; D is unclear. Trimming left V 4 bases short and J 8 bases short, with 8 bases between. The CDR3 consists of 11 residues. In germline, CDR1 is SQVTM, CDR2 ANQGSEA. The CDR3 is CSVAQTGELFF. The CDR3 DNA reads as TGCAGCGTTGCACAGACAGGGGAGCTGTTTTTT.

This clonotype was detected many times. The chain joins TRBV15 to TRBJ2-3, with D tentatively TRBD2 (7 bases). Trimming stripped 2 bases from V and 2 bases from J, with 14 bases between. Germline CDR1 and CDR2: LNHNV and YYDKDF (reference sequence). The CDR3 extends over 16 amino acids. CDR3 sequence: CATSRSRGGDTDTQYF. The CDR3 bases are TGTGCCACCAGCAGATCGAGGGGGGGGGACACAGATACGCAGTATTTT.

This clonotype was counted ten times or more. The CDR3 is CASSLALIEQFF. In DNA form, the CDR3 reads TGTGCCAGCAGCTTAGCGCTGATTGAGCAGTTCTTC. The chain carries TRBV11-1 and TRBJ2-1; no reliable D call. This CDR3 spans 12 amino acids. The germline V gene has CDR1 SGHAT and CDR2 FQDESV (reference sequence). V lost 0 bases to trimming and J lost 9 bases, with 6 bases between them.

This clonotype has at least ten counts. The chain couples TRBV2 to TRBJ2-7; 12 bases are shared with TRBD2. The CDR3 extends over 16 amino acids. V shed 6 bases, J shed 3 bases, and the junction held 9 bases outside the gene matches. CDR1 and CDR2 (germline): SNHLY, FYNNEI. CDR3 sequence reads: CASRNPGLAGFYEQYF. CDR3 in DNA: TGTGCCAGCAGAAATCCGGGACTAGCGGGTTTCTACGAGCAGTACTTC.

J is TRBJ1-1 and V is TRBV3-1; possibly TRBD1 for D (6 bases). Germline lookup yields CDR1 LGHDT and CDR2 YNNKEL (reference sequence). The CDR3 covers 14 residues. V lost 5 bases and J lost 1, with 11 bases in between. CDR3 nucleotides: TGTGCCAGCAGCTCTGGACAGCCGAACACTGAAGCTTTCTTT. It encodes CASSSGQPNTEAFF.

Note on this clonotype: A read error may be the cause here, since a much bigger clone is one base away. No conserved phenylalanine or tryptophan ends this CDR3, so it is likely a read error. The chain combines TRBV6-1 with TRBJ1-2; 11 bases fit TRBD1. Germline CDR1 MNHNS, CDR2 SASEGT. The CDR3 covers 15 residues. The trim removed 7 bases at V and 8 bases at J, leaving 12 bases unmatched. The CDR3 region is CASMDRGRTTMGYTS. CDR3 sequence (DNA): TGTGCCAGCATGGACAGGGGGCGTACAACTATGGGCTACACCTCC.

This clonotype occurred many times. The rearrangement joins TRBV5-6 to TRBJ2-7; 13 bases align to TRBD2. Per the germline V gene, CDR1 is SGHDT and CDR2 is YYEEEE. The CDR3 runs 15 residues. The trim removed 3 bases at V and 13 bases at J, leaving 13 bases unmatched. The CDR3 DNA sequence: TGTGCCAGCAGCTCTACCGGGACTAGCGGGGCGAGCGAATACTTC. Residues: CASSSTGTSGASEYF.

This clonotype appeared many times. The chain recombines TRBV19 with TRBJ1-2; D gene uncertain. The V gene lost 3 bases and the J gene lost 6 bases, with 11 bases spanning the gap. The CDR3 consists of 13 residues. The germline gives CDR1 LNHDA, CDR2 SQIVND (reference sequence). CDR3 nucleotides: TGTGCCAGTAGTATTACGGAGGGAAATGGCTACACCTTC. This codes for CASSITEGNGYTF.

This clonotype was found many times. The V gene is TRBV7-9, the J gene TRBJ1-3; 8 bases line up with TRBD1. The V gene's germline CDR1 is SEHNR and CDR2 FQNEAQ (reference sequence). With V trimmed by 5 bases and J by 0 bases, 9 bases remained unmatched. CDR3 length: 17 amino acids. This CDR3 reads CASSLSGQAISGNTIYF. The DNA of the CDR3 is TGTGCCAGCAGCCTATCGGGACAGGCGATCTCTGGAAACACCATATATTTT.

This clonotype was seen many times. CDR3 coding DNA: TGTGCCAGCAGTCCAACAGGGCAGGGTGAAGCTTTCTTT. Amino acids: CASSPTGQGEAFF. J is TRBJ1-1 and V is TRBV7-3, with TRBD1 as a possible D gene (6 bases). This CDR3 is 13 amino acids long. The V end was cut by 6 bases, the J end by 7 bases, with 15 bases between. CDR1 and CDR2 from the germline V gene are SGHTA and FQGTGA.

This clonotype was recorded a few times. The junction and the germline gene differ at one end; a read error may be behind it. This chain joins TRBV5-1 and TRBJ2-5; TRBD2 aligns across 10 bases. The germline V gene has CDR1 SGHRS and CDR2 YFSETQ. The CDR3 consists of 14 residues. The CDR3 here is CASTASGSQDTQYF. Written as DNA, the CDR3 is TGCGCCAGCACCGCTAGCGGGAGCCAAGACACCCAGTACTTC.

This clonotype was seen only once. This chain connects TRBV11-2 to TRBJ2-4, with D perhaps matching TRBD2 (5 bases). This CDR3 has 16 amino acids. In germline, CDR1 is SGHAT, CDR2 FQNNGV. V lost 0 bases and J 6 bases, leaving 15 bases between the germline ends. The chain's CDR3 is CASSLDPRRAGNIQYF. The CDR3 region has the DNA TGTGCCAGCAGCTTAGACCCCCGGCGGGCTGGAAACATTCAGTACTTC.

This clonotype was counted many times. The rearrangement links TRBV15 to TRBJ2-4; tentatively, D is TRBD1 or TRBD2 (6 bases each). Germline V lookup: CDR1 LNHNV, CDR2 YYDKDF (reference sequence). The CDR3 extends over 15 amino acids. Trimming cost V 1 base and J 6 bases, with 13 bases left between them. The CDR3 reads CATSRGASGANIQYF. The DNA for the CDR3 is TGTGCCACCAGCAGAGGGGCATCGGGGGCAAACATTCAGTACTTC.

This clonotype has ten or more counts. CDR3 DNA: TGTGCCACCAGAAACCGTGGACAGGGGGCTCGAGAGACCCAGTACTTC. It specifies CATRNRGQGARETQYF. The gene calls are TRBV15 and TRBJ2-5, with 11 bases that match TRBD1. CDR1 LNHNV and CDR2 YYDKDF come from the germline V gene (reference sequence). The CDR3 contains 16 residues. Trimming took 6 bases from V and 4 from J; bases not matched to a gene: 10.

As to this clonotype: One junction end disagrees with the germline gene, perhaps due to a read error. The chain uses TRBV20-1 and TRBJ1-4; D is ambiguous. The germline V gene encodes CDR1 DFQATT and CDR2 SNEGSKA (reference sequence). The CDR3 is made up of 14 amino acids. DNA for the CDR3: TGCAGTGCTAGAGATCGGGTTTCAGCTGCAAAACTGGTTTTT. Its translation: CSARDRVSAAKLVF.

Concerning this clonotype itself: The junction does not match germline at one end; this may be a read error. This sequence joins TRBV7-2 and TRBJ1-2; a possible D gene is TRBD1 (6 bases). The CDR3 consists of 16 residues. Per the germline V gene, CDR1 is SGHTA and CDR2 is FQGNSA. The CDR3 nucleotides read TGTGCCAGCAGCTTAGGGGGCAGGGGAGATAGCTATGGATACACCTTC. Encoded protein: CASSLGGRGDSYGYTF.

The CDR3: CASRGQFGGYTF. CDR3 nucleotides: TGTGCCAGCAGAGGACAGTTTGGGGGCTACACCTTC. V is TRBV2 and J is TRBJ1-2, with D possibly being TRBD1 (6 bases). V dropped 6 bases and J dropped 8 bases, with 13 bases sitting between them. The CDR3 consists of 12 residues. In germline, CDR1 is SNHLY, CDR2 FYNNEI.